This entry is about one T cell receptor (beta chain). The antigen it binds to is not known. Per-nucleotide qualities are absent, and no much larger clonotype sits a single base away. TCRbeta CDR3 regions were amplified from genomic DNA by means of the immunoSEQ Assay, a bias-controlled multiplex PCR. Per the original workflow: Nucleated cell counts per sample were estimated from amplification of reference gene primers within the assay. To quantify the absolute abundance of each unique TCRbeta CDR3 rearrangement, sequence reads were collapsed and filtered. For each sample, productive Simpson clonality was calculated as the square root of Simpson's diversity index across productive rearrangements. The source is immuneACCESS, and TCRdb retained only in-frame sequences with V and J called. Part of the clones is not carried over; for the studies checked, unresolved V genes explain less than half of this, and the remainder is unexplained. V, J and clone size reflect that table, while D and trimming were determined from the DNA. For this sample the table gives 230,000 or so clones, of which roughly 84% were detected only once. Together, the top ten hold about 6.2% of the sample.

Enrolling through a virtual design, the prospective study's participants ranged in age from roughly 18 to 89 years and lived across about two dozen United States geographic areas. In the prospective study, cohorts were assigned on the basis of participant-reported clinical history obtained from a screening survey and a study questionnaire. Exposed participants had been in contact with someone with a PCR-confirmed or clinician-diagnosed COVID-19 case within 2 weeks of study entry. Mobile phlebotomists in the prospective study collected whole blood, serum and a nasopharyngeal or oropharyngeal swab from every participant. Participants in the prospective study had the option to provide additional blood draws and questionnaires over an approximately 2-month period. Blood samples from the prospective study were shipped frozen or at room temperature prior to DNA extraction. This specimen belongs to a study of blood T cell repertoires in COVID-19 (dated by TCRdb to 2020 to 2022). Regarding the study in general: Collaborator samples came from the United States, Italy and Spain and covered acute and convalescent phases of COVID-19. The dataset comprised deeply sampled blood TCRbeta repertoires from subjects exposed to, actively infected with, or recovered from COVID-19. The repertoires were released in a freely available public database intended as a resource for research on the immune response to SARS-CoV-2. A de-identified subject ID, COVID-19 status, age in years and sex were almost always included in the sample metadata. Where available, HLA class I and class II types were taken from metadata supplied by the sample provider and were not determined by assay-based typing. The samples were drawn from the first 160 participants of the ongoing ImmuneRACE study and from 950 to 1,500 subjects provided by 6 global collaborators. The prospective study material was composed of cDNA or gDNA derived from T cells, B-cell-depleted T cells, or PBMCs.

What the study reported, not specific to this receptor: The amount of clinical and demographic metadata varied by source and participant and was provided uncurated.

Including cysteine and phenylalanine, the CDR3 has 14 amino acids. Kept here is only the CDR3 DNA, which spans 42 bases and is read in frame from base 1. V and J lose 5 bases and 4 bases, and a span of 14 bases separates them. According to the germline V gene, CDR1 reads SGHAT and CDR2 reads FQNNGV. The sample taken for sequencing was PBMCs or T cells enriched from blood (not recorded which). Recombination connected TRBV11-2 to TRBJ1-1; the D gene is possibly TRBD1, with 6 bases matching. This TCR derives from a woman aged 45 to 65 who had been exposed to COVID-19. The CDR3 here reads CASSPVTGSTEAFF. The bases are TGTGCCAGCAGCCCAGTAACAGGGTCCACTGAAGCTTTCTTT.